This T cell receptor (beta chain) appears in the sequencing data of a study of blood T cell repertoires in COVID-19. Germline CDR1 is SGHAT and CDR2 is FQNNGV. Trimming took off 3 bases at V and 0 bases at J, with 9 bases between the two ends. CDR3 size: 15 residues. In the original workflow: Amplification of reference gene primers provided the estimated nucleated cell counts. Measured with immunoSEQ multiplex PCR; TCRdb has only the in-frame clones, and not every one. That table supplies the V and J calls and clone size; D and trimming were determined from the DNA. The data show around 370,000 clones, with around nine tenths seen just once and more than 1% held by the top ten.

The sample taken for sequencing was PBMCs or T cells enriched from blood (not recorded which). The source is a woman aged 18-29 years who had recovered from COVID-19. The V gene is TRBV11-2, the J gene TRBJ1-5; D gene unclear. CDR3 loop: CASSLEALSNQPQHF. CDR3 sequence (DNA): TGTGCCAGCAGCTTGGAGGCACTTAGCAATCAGCCCCAGCATTTT.